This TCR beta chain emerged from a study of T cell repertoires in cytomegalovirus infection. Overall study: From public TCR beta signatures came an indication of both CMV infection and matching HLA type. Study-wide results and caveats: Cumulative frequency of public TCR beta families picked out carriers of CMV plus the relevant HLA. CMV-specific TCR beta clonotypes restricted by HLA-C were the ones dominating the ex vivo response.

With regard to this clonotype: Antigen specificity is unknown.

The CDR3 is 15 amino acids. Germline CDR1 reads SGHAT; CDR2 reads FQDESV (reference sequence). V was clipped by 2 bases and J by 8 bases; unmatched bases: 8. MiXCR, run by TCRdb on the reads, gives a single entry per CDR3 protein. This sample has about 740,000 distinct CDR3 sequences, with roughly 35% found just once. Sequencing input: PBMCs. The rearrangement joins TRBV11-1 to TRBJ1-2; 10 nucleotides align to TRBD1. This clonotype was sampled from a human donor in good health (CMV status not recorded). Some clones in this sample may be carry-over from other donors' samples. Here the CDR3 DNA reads TGTGCCAGCAGCTTATTTGGGACAGGGGTGAACGGCTACACCTTC. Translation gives CASSLFGTGVNGYTF. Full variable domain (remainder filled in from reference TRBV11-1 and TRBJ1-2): EAEVAQSPRYKITEKSQAVAFWCDPISGHATLYWYRQILGQGPELLVQFQDESVVDDSQLPKDRFSAERLKGVDSTLKIQPAELGDSAMYLCASSLFGTGVNGYTFGSGTRLTVV.